This paragraph covers one T cell receptor beta chain sequence. Its cognate antigen is unknown. This record belongs to a study of blood T cells in healthy people across ages. Notes on the study in general: More naive CD4+ cells and higher diversity were found in long-lived than in aged donors.

Russia was home to the donors, healthy Caucasian individuals aged roughly 6 to 95. Through a sample-barcoded 5' primer and a J-beta primer mix, a second PCR was run for roughly 6 to 12 cycles. Every single cDNA molecule received a tag from a template-switch adaptor with 12 random nucleotides. In TCRdb, the 5' RACE reads were re-called with MiXCR into one record per CDR3 protein. The sample includes 780,000 or so distinct CDR3 sequences, more than 55% seen only once; the top ten take 25% to 30%. The source of this sequence is a man aged 40-49 years in good health. Material for sequencing was blood.

This CDR3 reads CASSQDEGFTLAKNYEQYF. CDR3 DNA sequence: TGTGCCAGCAGCCAAGATGAGGGCTTTACCCTCGCGAAGAACTACGAGCAGTACTTC. The genes are TRBV4-2 and TRBJ2-7; maybe TRBD2 (5 bases). Trimming cost V 0 bases and J 3 bases, with 24 bases left between them. CDR3 length equals 19 residues. The germline gives CDR1 LGHNA, CDR2 YNFKEQ.